The 14 T cell receptor beta chains listed next were all sequenced from one sample in a study of blood T cell repertoires in COVID-19 (dated by TCRdb to about 2020). Library preparation was by the immunoSEQ multiplex PCR assay. TCRdb provides this immuneACCESS table in a form limited to in-frame rearrangements. Some clones are lacking; in checked studies, under half of them reflect an unresolved V gene, and why the rest are absent is not known. The sample has about 190,000 clones on record, nearly 90% of them singletons. Of the sample, roughly 21% falls within the top ten clones. The sequenced sample was peripheral blood. The receptors were sampled from a man in his 60s with active or convalescent COVID-19.

This clone appeared once. The chain is built from TRBV6-2 or TRBV6-3 and TRBJ2-5, with D possibly being TRBD2 (6 bases). Trimming removed 5 bases from V and 2 bases from J, with 12 bases in between. This CDR3 has 14 amino acids. The germline V gene encodes CDR1 MNHEY and CDR2 SVGEGT. CDR3 protein: CASSTPGTQETQYF. CDR3 DNA sequence: TGTGCCAGCAGTACCCCCGGGACTCAAGAGACCCAGTACTTC.

The chain couples TRBV5-1 to TRBJ2-7; a possible D gene is TRBD2 (5 bases). The V end was cut by 3 bases, the J end by 4 bases, with 14 bases between. Germline CDR1 reads SGHRS; CDR2 reads YFSETQ. This CDR3 is built from 14 residues. As DNA, the CDR3 is TGCGCCAGCAGCTCGTCGATAGGAGGTTACGAGCAGTACTTC. It translates to CASSSSIGGYEQYF.

The rearrangement uses TRBV7-9 and TRBJ2-7; 10 nucleotides line up with TRBD2. Germline CDR1 is SEHNR and CDR2 is FQNEAQ (reference sequence). The CDR3 consists of 14 residues. Unmatched junction bases numbered 3, after V lost 5 bases and J lost 2 bases. CDR3 region: CASSRSGGTYEQYF. In nucleotides, the CDR3 is TGTGCCAGCAGCCGTAGCGGGGGGACCTACGAGCAGTACTTC.

The chain is built from TRBV15 and TRBJ1-5, with TRBD1 identical over 10 bases. The CDR3 is 18 amino acids. The V gene end was trimmed by 0 bases and the J gene end by 3 bases; junction bases not matched to a gene: 8. Germline V lookup: CDR1 LNHNV, CDR2 YYDKDF (reference sequence). The CDR3 nucleotides are TGTGCCACCAGCAGAGATTCTGGGACAGGGGCGCTCAATCAGCCCCAGCATTTT. This translates into CATSRDSGTGALNQPQHF.

This sequence joins TRBV6-5 and TRBJ1-2, with TRBD1 matching 8 bases. The CDR3 spans 14 residues. Losses at the gene ends were 6 bases for V and 2 bases for J; bases not matched to a gene: 5. Per germline, CDR1 MNHEY and CDR2 SVGAGI. The DNA for the CDR3 is TGTGCCAGCAGGGGGCAGGGGGCAAACTATGGCTACACCTTC. This encodes CASRGQGANYGYTF.

The CDR3 nucleotides are TGTGCCAGCAGCCAAAGCAGCAATCAGCCCCAGCATTTT. Protein: CASSQSSNQPQHF. V gene TRBV14 combines with J gene TRBJ1-5; D is ambiguous. The germline V gene encodes CDR1 SGHDN and CDR2 FVKESK. The CDR3 is made up of 13 amino acids. The V gene lost 2 bases and the J gene lost 1 base, with 3 bases spanning the gap.

The V gene is TRBV2, the J gene TRBJ2-1, with 8 bases that match TRBD1. Germline assignment: CDR1 SNHLY and CDR2 FYNNEI. Trimming at V came to 7 bases and at J to 4 bases, leaving 3 bases not matched to a gene. The CDR3 sequence is 13 residues long. Here the CDR3 DNA reads TGTGCCAGCACCGGACAGGGTTACAATGAGCAGTTCTTC. Its translation is CASTGQGYNEQFF.

This chain links TRBV7-9 with TRBJ1-2; D unresolved. Germline V lookup: CDR1 SEHNR, CDR2 FQNEAQ (reference sequence). V was cut by 0 bases and J by 10 bases, with 12 bases left in between. The CDR3 consists of 13 residues. The CDR3 spells CASSLAGLNYYTF. CDR3 nucleotides: TGTGCCAGCAGCTTAGCGGGCCTTAATTACTACACCTTC.

The chain joins TRBV20-1 to TRBJ1-6; D is uncertain. The CDR3 loop spans 18 amino acids. CDR1 and CDR2 from the germline V gene are DFQATT and SNEGSKA (reference sequence). V was pared by 3 bases and J by 0 bases, with 18 bases between. This CDR3 reads CSASLSGATSSYNSPLHF. In DNA, the CDR3 is TGCAGTGCTAGTCTCTCCGGTGCAACGAGCTCCTATAATTCACCCCTCCACTTT.

J is TRBJ2-3 and V is TRBV3-1 (or the pseudogene TRBV3-2); D not resolved. V lost 1 base to trimming and J lost 2 bases, with 7 bases between them. CDR1 and CDR2 (germline): LGHDT, YNNKEL (reference sequence). The CDR3 extends over 14 amino acids. The CDR3 loop reads CASSQGTSTDTQYF. The CDR3 bases are TGTGCCAGCAGCCAAGGTACTTCCACAGATACGCAGTATTTT.

This rearrangement joins TRBV18 to TRBJ2-2; 9 positions agree with TRBD1. Germline V gene lookup returns CDR1 KGHSH and CDR2 LQKENI. The CDR3 is 15 residues long. J lost 3 bases, V lost 5 bases, and 4 bases had no gene match. CDR3 loop: CASSTRQGDTGELFF. Here the CDR3 DNA reads TGTGCCAGCTCAACCCGACAGGGGGACACCGGGGAGCTGTTTTTT.

This rearrangement joins TRBV29-1 to TRBJ1-1; D may be TRBD1 (6 bases). The CDR3 extends over 14 amino acids. V was pared by 6 bases and J by 7 bases, with 21 bases between. Germline V gives CDR1 SQVTM, CDR2 ANQGSEA. CDR3 in amino acids: CSVTPTRGLGEAFF. CDR3 DNA sequence: TGCAGCGTAACCCCTACCAGGGGCCTGGGTGAAGCTTTCTTT.

V usage is TRBV5-1 and J usage is TRBJ2-3; 9 bases align to TRBD2. Trimming cost V 2 bases and J 1 base; bases outside gene matches: 5. Germline V gives CDR1 SGHRS, CDR2 YFSETQ. The CDR3 is made up of 16 amino acids. In nucleotides, the CDR3 is TGCGCCAGCAGCTTTTCGCGGGGGGGCGGCACAGATACGCAGTATTTT. Translated, it gives CASSFSRGGGTDTQYF.

The rearrangement joins TRBV5-1 to TRBJ2-7, with TRBD2 matching 11 bases. V dropped 4 bases and J dropped 4; count of bases not matched to a gene: 4. Germline lookup yields CDR1 SGHRS and CDR2 YFSETQ. The CDR3 contains 14 residues. The DNA for the CDR3 is TGCGCCAGCAGCCCCGGGACTAGCGGATACGAGCAGTACTTC. Residues: CASSPGTSGYEQYF.